The 21 T cell receptor beta chains presented below share a single source sample, sequenced in a study of T cell responses to AZD1222 COVID-19 vaccine. Produced via immunoSEQ multiplex PCR; TCRdb's table is partial and in-frame only. The sample includes roughly 100,000 clones, around 90% of them seen just once. The starting material was peripheral blood, obtained on day 0 of AZD1222 vaccination. These receptors originate from an adult in good health.

The chain couples TRBV7-8 to TRBJ2-7; D might be TRBD1 (6 bases). Trimming removed 1 base from V and 6 bases from J, with 10 bases in between. The CDR3 has 13 residues. Looked up from germline, CDR1 is SGHVS and CDR2 is FQNEAQ. CDR3 bases: TGTGCCAGCAGCTTAGGGCTGGACAGCGAGCAGTACTTC. Amino acid sequence: CASSLGLDSEQYF.

The J gene is TRBJ2-7, the V gene TRBV5-6, with 10 bases identical to TRBD2. With 3 bases clipped from V and 2 bases from J, the junction kept 5 bases outside the gene matches. This CDR3 spans 15 amino acids. Germline V gene sequence: CDR1 SGHDT, CDR2 YYEEEE. The CDR3, as DNA: TGTGCCAGCAGCTCGGCCGGGACTAGCGCCTACGAGCAGTACTTC. Translation gives CASSSAGTSAYEQYF.

The genes are TRBV7-9 and TRBJ2-7; no clear D. The V gene's germline CDR1 is SEHNR and CDR2 FQNEAQ (reference sequence). This CDR3 contains 12 residues. V dropped 5 bases and J dropped 4 bases, with 9 bases sitting between them. DNA for the CDR3: TGTGCCAGCAGCCCCGGTGGGTACGAGCAGTACTTC. It codes for CASSPGGYEQYF.

This chain links TRBV5-8 with TRBJ2-2; 10 bases align to TRBD2. CDR1 is SGHTS, CDR2 YDEGEE, per germline. V lost 5 bases to trimming and J lost 7 bases; unmatched junction nucleotides: 5. The CDR3 consists of 14 residues. CDR3 sequence (DNA): TGTGCCAGCAGTCCAAGCGGGAGGGTCGGGGAGCTGTTTTTT. It is translated as CASSPSGRVGELFF.

The rearrangement joins TRBV4-3 to TRBJ2-5; possibly TRBD1 for D (6 bases). Trimming removed 1 base at V and 3 bases at J, with 12 bases between. The CDR3 contains 15 residues. Per germline, CDR1 LGHNA and CDR2 YSLEER. As DNA, the CDR3 is TGCGCCAGCAGCCAAGGAGGCAGGGGAGAAGAGACCCAGTACTTC. Translating it yields CASSQGGRGEETQYF.

This chain links TRBV18 with TRBJ2-2; 8 bases are shared with TRBD2. Germline CDR1 is KGHSH and CDR2 is LQKENI. Trimming removed 5 bases from V and 5 bases from J; junction bases left unmatched: 7. CDR3 length: 15 amino acids. The CDR3 DNA reads TGTGCCAGCTCAACAAGATCTAGCGGGACCGGGGAGCTGTTTTTT. Its protein is CASSTRSSGTGELFF.

V usage is TRBV5-1 and J usage is TRBJ2-1; TRBD1 aligns across 7 bases. Trimming removed 0 bases from V and 8 bases from J; junction bases left unmatched: 8. Germline V gene data show CDR1 as SGHRS and CDR2 as YFSETQ. The CDR3 is 15 amino acids. Here the CDR3 reads CASSLVRGSNHEQFF. In DNA form, the CDR3 reads TGCGCCAGCAGCTTGGTCAGGGGGAGTAACCATGAGCAGTTCTTC.

CDR3 sequence (DNA): TGCGCCAGCATCCCAGGGACCAGCTCCTACAATGAGCAGTTCTTC. Translating it yields CASIPGTSSYNEQFF. The gene calls are TRBV5-1 and TRBJ2-1; perhaps D is TRBD1 or TRBD2 (5 bases each). The CDR3 has 15 amino acids. The V end was cut by 6 bases, the J end by 0 bases, with 13 bases between. CDR1 and CDR2 (germline): SGHRS, YFSETQ.

The rearrangement links TRBV5-1 to TRBJ2-7; D not certain. Germline CDR1 SGHRS, CDR2 YFSETQ. This CDR3 has 14 residues. Trimming shortened V by 0 bases and J by 1 base, and 8 bases separated the two germline ends. The CDR3 here is CASSLGGLSYEQYF. The DNA of the CDR3 is TGCGCCAGCAGCTTGGGCGGTCTTTCCTACGAGCAGTACTTC. The full variable domain, completed using reference TRBV5-1 and TRBJ2-7, is KAGVTQTPRYLIKTRGQQVTLSCSPISGHRSVSWYQQTPGQGLQFLFEYFSETQRNKGNFPGRFSGRQFSNSRSEMNVSTLELGDSALYLCASSLGGLSYEQYFGPGTRLTVT.

The V gene is TRBV15, the J gene TRBJ2-7; 9 bases agree with TRBD2. Germline lookup yields CDR1 LNHNV and CDR2 YYDKDF (reference sequence). The J segment lost 3 bases and the V segment lost 0 bases, leaving 9 bases of the junction unmatched. CDR3 length: 17 residues. The CDR3 DNA reads TGTGCCACCAGCAGAGATCGAGCGGGCGGGGGGGACTACGAGCAGTACTTC. Protein: CATSRDRAGGGDYEQYF. Full variable domain (rest looked up from reference TRBV15 and TRBJ2-7): DAMVIQNPRYQVTQFGKPVTLSCSQTLNHNVMYWYQQKSSQAPKLLFHYYDKDFNNEADTPDNFQSRRPNTSFCFLDIRSPGLGDTAMYLCATSRDRAGGGDYEQYFGPGTRLTVT.

The chain carries TRBV6-5 and TRBJ2-2; D is undetermined. Trimming stripped 2 bases from V and 3 bases from J, with 7 bases between. Germline CDR1 reads MNHEY; CDR2 reads SVGAGI. The CDR3 is 14 residues long. The CDR3, as DNA: TGTGCCAGCAGTTACGAGTATTACACCGGGGAGCTGTTTTTT. Protein: CASSYEYYTGELFF.

This clone was seen a single time. J is TRBJ1-5 and V is TRBV28, with TRBD1 identical over 7 bases. The CDR3 contains 17 residues. Germline loops: CDR1 MDHEN, CDR2 SYDVKM. The ends lost 4 bases at V and 3 bases at J; junction bases unmatched: 12. The CDR3 sequence: CASSSYRGLGTNQPQHF. CDR3 coding DNA: TGTGCCAGCAGTTCTTACAGGGGACTAGGGACCAATCAGCCCCAGCATTTT.

The chain couples TRBV28 to TRBJ1-4, with no clear D. Germline CDR1 reads MDHEN; CDR2 reads SYDVKM. The CDR3 runs 14 residues. The V and J ends lost 3 bases and 4 bases respectively, with 9 bases between them. CDR3 region: CASSFFPFNEKLFF. CDR3 sequence (DNA): TGTGCCAGCAGTTTTTTCCCCTTTAATGAAAAACTGTTTTTT.

The V and J genes are TRBV7-9 and TRBJ1-2; D is unresolved. In germline, CDR1 is SEHNR, CDR2 FQNEAQ (reference sequence). With 3 bases removed from V and 5 bases from J, the gap between germline ends came to 13 bases. CDR3 length: 14 amino acids. In DNA form, the CDR3 reads TGTGCCAGCAGCTTTGAGTCAGGCATGTATGGCTACACCTTC. This sequence encodes CASSFESGMYGYTF.

The chain is built from TRBV7-2 and TRBJ2-7, with TRBD2 matching over 10 bases. The CDR3 spans 15 residues. The V gene's germline CDR1 is SGHTA and CDR2 FQGNSA. The J segment lost 6 bases and the V segment lost 0 bases, leaving 5 bases of the junction unmatched. Written as DNA, the CDR3 is TGTGCCAGCAGCTTAGCGAGCGGGAGGGCCGGCGAGCAGTACTTC. It specifies CASSLASGRAGEQYF.

The chain has TRBV29-1 and TRBJ1-1; the match to TRBD1 covers 8 bases. Trimming at V came to 6 bases and at J to 5 bases, leaving 11 bases not matched to a gene. The CDR3 runs 14 residues. Germline lookup yields CDR1 SQVTM and CDR2 ANQGSEA. The CDR3 bases are TGCAGCGTATGGCCGGACAGGGTGGCTACTGAAGCTTTCTTT. It is translated as CSVWPDRVATEAFF.

The chain recombines TRBV7-9 with TRBJ2-1; 10 bases are a match to TRBD2. V gave up 5 bases and J gave up 4 bases; unmatched junction bases: 2. The CDR3 contains 14 residues. CDR1 is SEHNR and CDR2 is FQNEAQ in the germline V gene (reference sequence). The CDR3: CASSRSGGYNEQFF. CDR3 DNA sequence: TGTGCCAGCAGCCGTAGCGGGGGGTACAATGAGCAGTTCTTC.

V is TRBV4-1 and J is TRBJ1-3, with 7 positions matching TRBD1. CDR3 length equals 19 residues. With 0 bases clipped from V and 0 bases from J, the junction kept 11 bases outside the gene matches. Per germline, CDR1 MGHRA and CDR2 YSYEKL. This CDR3 is CASSQDRVWTGDSGNTIYF. The CDR3 DNA is TGCGCCAGCAGCCAAGATCGAGTTTGGACAGGCGACTCTGGAAACACCATATATTTT.

The V gene is TRBV11-2, the J gene TRBJ2-7; D is unclear. Trimming shortened V by 5 bases and J by 5 bases, and 13 bases separated the two germline ends. The germline CDR1 and CDR2 sequences are SGHAT and FQNNGV. The CDR3 loop spans 13 amino acids. The DNA of the CDR3 is TGTGCCAGCAGCCGCGACGGGTTCAACGAGCAGTACTTC. Protein product: CASSRDGFNEQYF.

The chain carries TRBV27 and TRBJ2-5; 14 bases map to TRBD2. This CDR3 is built from 15 residues. Germline CDR1 is MNHEY and CDR2 is SMNVEV (reference sequence). Trimming removed 4 bases from V and 4 bases from J; junction bases left unmatched: 2. The CDR3 DNA sequence: TGTGCCAGCAGTTCCGGGACTAGCGGGAGAGAGACCCAGTACTTC. Translated, it gives CASSSGTSGRETQYF.

The rearrangement uses TRBV4-2 and TRBJ2-1; 10 bases fit TRBD2. The CDR3 spans 14 residues. Losses at the gene ends were 4 bases for V and 7 bases for J; bases not matched to a gene: 4. Germline CDR1 is LGHNA and CDR2 is YNFKEQ. The CDR3 here is CASSRPSGSNEQFF. The CDR3 nucleotides are TGTGCCAGCAGCCGTCCTAGCGGGAGTAATGAGCAGTTCTTC.